A selection of T cell receptor beta chains follows, all from one sample in a study of response to subunit inactivated influenza vaccine. TCRdb re-called the RT-PCR reads with MiXCR, one entry per CDR3 protein. The sample has about 780,000 distinct CDR3 sequences; about 18% are singletons. Sample: PBMCs from blood, taken roughly 5 days after vaccination. The receptor set was obtained from a man in his fifties who received an inactivated influenza vaccine. CDR3s include the opening cysteine and the closing phenylalanine or tryptophan. D genes are given only for firm matches. Where a row states a size, it is once, few, many or the class of an expanded clone; other rows omit it.

D gene	V gene	clone size	J gene	CDR3 protein	CDR3 DNA
TRBD1	TRBV7-8	few	TRBJ2-7	CASSLPRDRGLKGDEQYF	TGTGCCAGCAGCTTACCTCGGGACAGGGGCCTCAAGGGGGACGAGCAGTACTTC
NA	TRBV6-1	NA	TRBJ1-5	CASRTWVSNQPQHF	TGTGCCAGCAGAACGTGGGTTAGCAATCAGCCCCAGCATTTT
TRBD1	TRBV6-1	NA	TRBJ2-7	CASSEAGQALYEQYF	TGTGCCAGCAGTGAAGCGGGACAGGCACTGTACGAGCAGTACTTC
NA	TRBV7-9	few	TRBJ1-1	CASSRGTNTEAFF	TGTGCCAGCAGCCGAGGTACGAACACTGAAGCTTTCTTT
NA	TRBV7-2	NA	TRBJ2-7	CASSLGRGFGVGFYEQYF	TGTGCCAGCAGCTTAGGGCGGGGTTTTGGGGTAGGTTTCTACGAGCAGTACTTC
NA	TRBV6-5	many	TRBJ2-1	CASSYTRTAVEQFF	TGTGCCAGCAGTTACACGAGGACCGCGGTGGAGCAGTTCTTC
NA	TRBV20-1	NA	TRBJ1-4	CSAGGGPSTNEKLFF	TGCAGTGCTGGGGGGGGGCCTTCAACTAATGAAAAACTGTTTTTT
TRBD2	TRBV20-1	NA	TRBJ2-3	CSAETSGTTDTQYF	TGCAGTGCGGAGACTAGCGGGACGACAGATACGCAGTATTTT
TRBD2	TRBV29-1	few	TRBJ2-7	CSVEVAGTYEQYF	TGCAGCGTCGAGGTAGCGGGGACCTACGAGCAGTACTTC
NA	TRBV6-5	NA	TRBJ1-1	CASSYGLRVDTEAFF	TGTGCCAGCAGTTACGGTCTTAGGGTTGACACTGAAGCTTTCTTT
NA	TRBV6-2/TRBV6-3	NA	TRBJ2-2	CASRQSGTTNTGELFF	TGTGCCAGCAGGCAGTCCGGGACAACGAACACCGGGGAGCTGTTTTTT
NA	TRBV10-3	many	TRBJ1-5	CAISESRGNQPQHF	TGTGCCATCAGTGAGTCGAGGGGGAATCAGCCCCAGCATTTT
TRBD1	TRBV19	few	TRBJ2-7	CASSILTGYEQYF	TGTGCCAGTAGTATCCTGACAGGGTACGAGCAGTACTTC
TRBD2	TRBV5-1	many	TRBJ2-7	CASRREYEQYF	TGTGCCAGCAGGCGGGAGTACGAGCAGTACTTC
NA	TRBV4-2	few	TRBJ2-7	CASSQDLGRGGYEQYF	TGTGCCAGCAGCCAAGATCTGGGCAGGGGAGGCTACGAGCAGTACTTC
NA	TRBV9	few	TRBJ1-2	CASSPQTSVNYGYTF	TGTGCCAGCAGCCCACAGACTTCTGTTAACTATGGCTACACCTTC
NA	TRBV7-9	NA	TRBJ1-2	CASSVRMVGYTF	TGTGCCAGCAGCGTCCGGATGGTAGGCTACACCTTC
NA	TRBV7-9	NA	TRBJ2-7	CASSRMREQYF	TGTGCCAGCAGCCGTATGCGCGAGCAGTACTTC
TRBD2	TRBV28	NA	TRBJ2-7	CASSSHGTSGRALSYEQYF	TGTGCCAGCAGCTCCCACGGGACTAGCGGGAGGGCCTTATCCTACGAGCAGTACTTC
NA	TRBV5-6	many	TRBJ1-4	CASSSQKGWEKLFF	TGTGCCAGCAGCTCGCAGAAGGGTTGGGAAAAACTGTTTTTT
TRBD2	TRBV30	NA	TRBJ2-7	CAWTDFVGGSYEQYF	TGTGCCTGGACTGACTTTGTGGGGGGGTCCTACGAGCAGTACTTC
NA	TRBV18	NA	TRBJ2-3	CASSTSSDTQYF	TGTGCCAGCTCAACGTCTAGCGATACGCAGTATTTT
TRBD2	TRBV7-2	NA	TRBJ2-3	CASSISGGGLDTQYF	TGTGCCAGCAGCATTAGCGGGGGGGGCTTAGATACGCAGTATTTT
TRBD2	TRBV20-1	few	TRBJ2-7	CSVLLAGGPNEQYF	TGCAGTGTACTACTAGCGGGAGGGCCCAACGAGCAGTACTTC
TRBD2	TRBV4-3	few	TRBJ2-1	CASSQDQRTSGSNEQFF	TGCGCCAGCAGCCAAGATCAGCGGACTAGCGGCTCCAATGAGCAGTTCTTC
TRBD1	TRBV15	few	TRBJ2-7	CATSRRDRGVYEQYF	TGTGCCACCAGCAGAAGAGACAGGGGGGTATACGAGCAGTACTTC
TRBD1	TRBV5-1	NA	TRBJ1-6	CASSLRQGWSPLHF	TGCGCCAGCAGCCTACGACAGGGCTGGTCACCCCTCCACTTT
TRBD1	TRBV20-1	NA	TRBJ2-7	CSALKTGQEQYF	TGCAGTGCCCTGAAGACAGGGCAAGAGCAGTACTTC
NA	TRBV5-1	NA	TRBJ2-7	CASSLAAQLEQYF	TGCGCCAGCAGCTTGGCGGCGCAGCTCGAGCAGTACTTC
NA	TRBV28	NA	TRBJ2-5	CASSFWGAVGETQYF	TGTGCCAGCAGTTTCTGGGGGGCAGTTGGAGAGACCCAGTACTTC
NA	TRBV20-1	few	TRBJ1-5	CSARDDQPQHF	TGCAGTGCTAGAGACGATCAGCCCCAGCATTTT
TRBD1	TRBV15	few	TRBJ2-7	CATSRAPGQGNEQYF	TGTGCCACCAGCAGGGCCCCGGGACAGGGGAACGAGCAGTACTTC
NA	TRBV20-1	few	TRBJ2-7	CSARVMGSSYEQYF	TGCAGTGCTAGAGTAATGGGAAGCTCCTACGAGCAGTACTTC
TRBD2	TRBV5-3	NA	TRBJ2-7	CARSLPSGRVEQYF	TGTGCCAGAAGCTTGCCGAGCGGGAGGGTCGAGCAGTACTTC
NA	TRBV12-3/TRBV12-4	NA	TRBJ2-3	CASSFDDIRGTQYF	TGTGCCAGCAGTTTCGACGATATTCGTGGTACGCAGTATTTT
NA	TRBV9	few	TRBJ1-6	CASSVDWGTSPLHF	TGTGCCAGCAGCGTAGATTGGGGAACCTCACCCCTCCACTTT
TRBD1	TRBV12-3/TRBV12-4	few	TRBJ1-4	CASSPSLGQGFNEKLFF	TGTGCCAGCAGTCCCAGCCTAGGACAGGGGTTTAATGAAAAACTGTTTTTT
TRBD2	TRBV27	NA	TRBJ2-3	CASSDSGLDSTDTQYF	TGTGCCAGCAGTGACTCGGGACTAGATAGCACAGATACGCAGTATTTT
NA	TRBV10-2	once	TRBJ2-7	CASRMGKSYEQYF	TGCGCCAGCAGAATGGGGAAATCCTACGAGCAGTACTTC
NA	TRBV27	NA	TRBJ2-7	CASTAGVPAQGYEQYF	TGTGCCAGCACCGCAGGGGTCCCAGCTCAGGGGTACGAGCAGTACTTC
NA	TRBV20-1	few	TRBJ2-3	CSAATRSGKRTDTQYF	TGCAGTGCCGCAACCCGATCAGGGAAACGCACAGATACGCAGTATTTT
NA	TRBV12-3/TRBV12-4	many	TRBJ2-5	CASSLLYPPETQYF	TGTGCCAGCAGCCTTCTCTACCCACCCGAGACCCAGTACTTC
NA	TRBV20-1	few	TRBJ2-3	CSAMGTADTQYF	TGCAGTGCTATGGGGACCGCAGATACGCAGTATTTT
TRBD1	TRBV9	few	TRBJ1-2	CASSVGTGQGYGYTF	TGTGCCAGCAGCGTAGGGACCGGACAGGGATATGGCTACACCTTC
NA	TRBV10-2	few	TRBJ2-3	CASSVPGLDTQYF	TGCGCCAGCAGTGTTCCAGGACTAGATACGCAGTATTTT
TRBD2	TRBV20-1	NA	TRBJ2-7	CSARDGQRGEYEQYF	TGCAGTGCTAGAGATGGGCAGCGGGGAGAATACGAGCAGTACTTC
NA	TRBV5-1	NA	TRBJ2-7	CASSTGQYDEQYF	TGCGCCAGCAGCACCGGACAATACGACGAGCAGTACTTC
NA	TRBV4-2	NA	TRBJ2-3	CASSQVLPGPHRTQYF	TGTGCCAGCAGCCAGGTCCTGCCGGGACCCCACCGCACGCAGTATTTT
TRBD2	TRBV4-1	many	TRBJ2-1	CASSQIRVWTSGANEQFF	TGCGCCAGCAGCCAGATAAGGGTCTGGACTAGCGGGGCTAATGAGCAGTTCTTC
TRBD1	TRBV15	few	TRBJ1-2	CAAGDDREHGYTF	TGTGCCGCAGGAGATGACAGGGAGCATGGCTACACCTTC
TRBD2	TRBV9	NA	TRBJ2-1	CASSVGVAGNNEQFF	TGTGCCAGCAGCGTAGGAGTAGCGGGGAACAATGAGCAGTTCTTC
TRBD1	TRBV5-1	few	TRBJ1-1	CASSSWTGANTEAFF	TGCGCCAGCAGCTCATGGACAGGAGCTAACACTGAAGCTTTCTTT
TRBD2	TRBV9	NA	TRBJ2-1	CASSPLSGGASEQFF	TGTGCCAGCAGCCCCCTTTCCGGGGGGGCTTCTGAGCAGTTCTTC